Below, 20 T cell receptor beta chains from the same sample are listed, as sequenced in a study of shared clonotypes between healthy human individuals. Clones were sequenced by immunoSEQ multiplex PCR, and TCRdb holds only the in-frame ones, with some missing. The sample carries about 480,000 clones, about 80% recorded once. What was sequenced was PBMCs. The receptors originated from a woman in her 40s in good health. Some clones in this sample may be carry-over from other donors' samples.

The chain uses TRBV5-1 and TRBJ1-1; no definite D call. The CDR3 is 15 amino acids. V shed 1 base and J shed 2 bases, with 12 bases lying between them. Looked up from germline, CDR1 is SGHRS and CDR2 is YFSETQ. CDR3 in DNA: TGCGCCAGCAGCTTGTTTAGGACGGATAACACTGAAGCTTTCTTT. As protein: CASSLFRTDNTEAFF.

This rearrangement joins TRBV6-7 to TRBJ2-6; D is undetermined. TRBV6-7 is placed among ORFs of uncertain function. The V gene lost 4 bases and the J gene lost 5 bases, with 21 bases spanning the gap. This CDR3 spans 18 amino acids. Here the CDR3 DNA reads TGTGCCAGCAGTTGGCAAAAGCGTTTACAAAGTCGGGCCAACGTCCTGACTTTC. Its translation is CASSWQKRLQSRANVLTF.

This clone was counted once. The CDR3 nucleotides read TGTGCCAGTAACCTACAGGCCACGACTTATGGCTACACCTTC. Its translation: CASNLQATTYGYTF. The rearrangement uses TRBV19 and TRBJ1-2, with D tentatively TRBD1 (5 bases). CDR3 length equals 14 residues. Looked up from germline, CDR1 is LNHDA and CDR2 is SQIVND (reference sequence). V was cut by 7 bases and J by 5 bases, with 17 bases left in between.

This sequence joins TRBV5-1 and TRBJ2-7; 7 nucleotides match TRBD2. Germline CDR1 and CDR2: SGHRS and YFSETQ. The CDR3 covers 16 residues. Germline trimming cut 0 bases from V and 0 bases from J; bases unmatched to any gene: 6. The DNA of the CDR3 is TGCGCCAGCAGCTTGGCCCCTAGCGGCGTCTCCTACGAGCAGTACTTC. Translating it yields CASSLAPSGVSYEQYF.

Remarks on this clone: This may be a read error: a much more frequent sequence differs by one nucleotide. The chain recombines TRBV11-2 with TRBJ2-5, with no clear D. Germline V lookup: CDR1 SGHAT, CDR2 FQNNGV. This CDR3 contains 13 residues. V shed 0 bases and J shed 5 bases, with 7 bases lying between them. The CDR3, as DNA: TGTGCCAGCAGCTTAGATATGGGTGAGACCCAGTACTTC. It yields the protein CASSLDMGETQYF.

This chain connects TRBV14 to TRBJ2-7; no reliable D call. V shed 0 bases and J shed 0 bases, with 12 bases lying between them. This CDR3 region has 16 residues. Germline lookup yields CDR1 SGHDN and CDR2 FVKESK. CDR3 coding DNA: TGTGCCAGCAGCCAAGATACCGTGGCAGGCTCCTACGAGCAGTACTTC. Its translation is CASSQDTVAGSYEQYF.

This chain links TRBV25-1 with TRBJ1-5; 7 positions agree with TRBD1. Per the germline V gene, CDR1 is MGHDK and CDR2 is SYGVNS. J lost 4 bases, V lost 4 bases, and 7 bases had no gene match. This CDR3 region has 15 residues. CDR3 residues: CASSANTGVNQPQHF. In nucleotides, the CDR3 is TGTGCCAGCAGTGCGAACACAGGGGTTAATCAGCCCCAGCATTTT.

With regard to this clone: Other DNA sequences in the sample encode the same CDR3. CDR3 amino acids: CASSFTTNTEAFF. The CDR3 DNA reads as TGCGCCAGCAGCTTCACCACTAACACTGAAGCTTTCTTT. The chain uses TRBV5-1 and TRBJ1-1; D call uncertain. The V gene's germline CDR1 is SGHRS and CDR2 YFSETQ. V was pared by 2 bases and J by 2 bases, with 7 bases between. This CDR3 has 13 amino acids. Using reference TRBV5-1 and TRBJ1-1 for the parts outside the CDR3, the full variable domain is KAGVTQTPRYLIKTRGQQVTLSCSPISGHRSVSWYQQTPGQGLQFLFEYFSETQRNKGNFPGRFSGRQFSNSRSEMNVSTLELGDSALYLCASSFTTNTEAFFGQGTRLTVV.

The chain joins TRBV28 to TRBJ1-3; 11 nucleotides match TRBD1. CDR3 size: 16 residues. CDR1 is MDHEN and CDR2 is SYDVKM in the germline V gene. V trimming: 5 bases; J trimming: 4 bases; junction bases outside the gene matches: 7. The CDR3 here is CASSPGDRGTGNTIYF. CDR3 in DNA: TGTGCCAGCAGTCCCGGGGACAGGGGGACAGGAAACACCATATATTTT. Full variable domain (missing parts from reference TRBV28 and TRBJ1-3): DVKVTQSSRYLVKRTGEKVFLECVQDMDHENMFWYRQDPGLGLRLIYFSYDVKMKEKGDIPEGYSVSREKKERFSLILESASTNQTSMYLCASSPGDRGTGNTIYFGEGSWLTVV.

The rearrangement links TRBV5-6 to TRBJ2-5; 7 bases are a match to TRBD1. CDR1 is SGHDT and CDR2 is YYEEEE in the germline V gene. With V trimmed by 3 bases and J by 4 bases, 3 bases remained unmatched. This CDR3 spans 13 amino acids. The CDR3 protein is CASSSTGRETQYF. CDR3 DNA: TGTGCCAGCAGCTCGACAGGGAGAGAGACCCAGTACTTC.

The chain employs TRBV30 and TRBJ2-7; D perhaps matches TRBD1 (6 bases). The CDR3 is 13 amino acids. Germline V gene sequence: CDR1 GTSNPN, CDR2 SVGIG (reference sequence). V was shortened by 3 bases and J by 6 bases, with 15 bases between the two germline ends. CDR3 sequence reads: CAWRTDRPFEQYF. The CDR3 nucleotides are TGTGCCTGGAGAACTGACAGGCCCTTCGAGCAGTACTTC.

The chain combines TRBV28 with TRBJ2-2; D is perhaps TRBD1 or TRBD2 (5 bases each). Looked up from germline, CDR1 is MDHEN and CDR2 is SYDVKM. The CDR3 is 14 amino acids. The germline V and J ends were trimmed by 11 bases and 5 bases, with 18 bases remaining between them. The CDR3, as DNA: TGTGCCCATGCCGGGACCTATAGGACCGGGGAGCTGTTTTTT. This codes for CAHAGTYRTGELFF.

The chain is built from TRBV7-9 and TRBJ2-1; D call uncertain. Germline CDR1 SEHNR, CDR2 FQNEAQ (reference sequence). This CDR3 has 12 residues. The V gene lost 0 bases and the J gene lost 3 bases, with 0 bases spanning the gap. The CDR3 region is CASSLAYNEQFF. The CDR3 nucleotides read TGTGCCAGCAGCTTAGCCTACAATGAGCAGTTCTTC. Supplemented by reference TRBV7-9 and TRBJ2-1, the full variable domain reads DTGVSQNPRHKITKRGQNVTFRCDPISEHNRLYWYRQTLGQGPEFLTYFQNEAQLEKSRLLSDRFSAERPKGSFSTLEIQRTEQGDSAMYLCASSLAYNEQFFGPGTRLTVL.

The chain carries TRBV6-1 and TRBJ1-2; a weak D match, TRBD1 (6 bases). The CDR3 runs to 15 residues. Germline CDR1 and CDR2: MNHNS and SASEGT. With 10 bases removed from V and 8 bases from J, the gap between germline ends came to 26 bases. The CDR3 bases are TGTGCCACCTCCCTCAGGCAGGGGCCGTCGTGGGGCTACACCTTC. Translating it yields CATSLRQGPSWGYTF.

The chain carries TRBV28 and TRBJ2-4, with D perhaps TRBD2 (5 bases). The CDR3 contains 17 residues. CDR1 MDHEN and CDR2 SYDVKM come from the germline V gene. With 5 bases removed from V and 0 bases from J, the gap between germline ends came to 17 bases. The CDR3 is CASSTSWGELAKNIQYF. CDR3 DNA: TGTGCCAGCAGTACCTCGTGGGGAGAATTAGCCAAAAACATTCAGTACTTC.

This clone appeared a few times. The rearrangement links TRBV30 to TRBJ1-1, with D perhaps matching TRBD1 (5 bases). CDR3 length equals 13 residues. From germline, CDR1 is GTSNPN and CDR2 SVGIG (reference sequence). The V gene lost 7 bases and the J gene lost 3 bases, with 15 bases spanning the gap. DNA of the CDR3: TGTGCCTCGGCGGGGCAGGCTGACACTGAAGCTTTCTTT. Translation: CASAGQADTEAFF.

The chain carries TRBV6-6 and TRBJ1-2; D is ambiguous. The germline CDR1 and CDR2 sequences are MNHNY and SVGAGI (reference sequence). The CDR3 covers 11 residues. V was pared by 6 bases and J by 4 bases, with 6 bases between. The CDR3, as DNA: TGTGCCAGCAGGGCAGCCTATGGCTACACCTTC. This sequence encodes CASRAAYGYTF.

In this sample, this clone turned up a few times. This chain connects TRBV19 to TRBJ1-3; D gene uncertain. From germline, CDR1 is LNHDA and CDR2 SQIVND (reference sequence). The CDR3 length is 14 residues. V lost 10 bases to trimming and J lost 5 bases, with 18 bases between them. CDR3 sequence (DNA): TGTGCCACCGGTGACGGGATGGGGAGAAACACCATATATTTT. This encodes CATGDGMGRNTIYF.

Notes on this clone: At one of its ends the junction is not consistent with the germline gene, which may arise from a read error. The chain is built from TRBV28 and TRBJ2-7; no firm D call. This CDR3 spans 14 amino acids. Germline CDR1 and CDR2: MDHEN and SYDVKM. In nucleotides, the CDR3 is TGTGCGAGCACCCCAGGAGTATACCTGGTAGAGCAGTACTTC. Protein product: CASTPGVYLVEQYF.

This clone was observed once. This sequence joins TRBV5-4 and TRBJ2-1, with 7 bases identical to TRBD2. Germline CDR1 SGHNT, CDR2 YYREEE (reference sequence). V trimming: 4 bases; J trimming: 8 bases; junction bases outside the gene matches: 9. This CDR3 is built from 14 residues. The CDR3 coding sequence is TGTGCCAGCAGCCGCGGGGAGGGCCGGGATGAGCAGTTCTTC. This translates into CASSRGEGRDEQFF.